These 27 T cell receptor beta chains came from one sample sequenced in a study of identical twins. TCRdb passed the 5' RACE reads through MiXCR, listing each CDR3 protein once. The sample includes around 340,000 distinct CDR3 sequences, 8.5% to 10% of them seen just once. Source material: naive T cells sorted from blood. These receptors originate from a woman in her forties or fifties in good health.

This clonotype came up many times. The V call is TRBV20-1, the J call TRBJ2-5; D gene uncertain. The CDR3 sequence is 16 residues long. The ends were cut back, 0 bases at V and 1 base at J, with 15 bases in the middle. Per germline, CDR1 DFQATT and CDR2 SNEGSKA (reference sequence). CDR3 DNA: TGCAGTGCTAGAGATCTAGACTTTCAGATCCAAGAGACCCAGTACTTC. The encoded protein is CSARDLDFQIQETQYF.

At least ten counts were recorded for this clonotype. The chain has TRBV12-3 or TRBV12-4 and TRBJ1-2, with D hard to call. With 5 bases removed from V and 1 base from J, the gap between germline ends came to 8 bases. CDR3 length: 13 amino acids. The CDR3 DNA reads as TGTGCCAGCAGTAGGGAGATTAACTATGGCTACACCTTC. It translates to CASSREINYGYTF.

This clonotype was counted many times. CDR3 amino acids: CASSSPRLEADTQYF. Written as DNA, the CDR3 is TGTGCCAGCAGTTCCCCACGACTAGAGGCAGATACGCAGTATTTT. V and J are TRBV12-3 or TRBV12-4 and TRBJ2-3, with D possibly TRBD2 on 6 matching bases. Deletions cut 4 bases from V and 4 bases from J, with 15 bases between. The CDR3 runs to 15 residues.

This clonotype was found many times. V gene TRBV5-6 combines with J gene TRBJ2-5; no firm D call. Germline assignment: CDR1 SGHDT and CDR2 YYEEEE. V gave up 0 bases and J gave up 8 bases, with 8 bases separating them. This CDR3 is 12 amino acids long. The CDR3 reads CASSLVAETQYF. The CDR3 DNA reads TGTGCCAGCAGCTTGGTGGCGGAAACCCAGTACTTC.

The rearrangement joins TRBV7-9 to TRBJ2-7; D remains ambiguous. Germline V gene data show CDR1 as SEHNR and CDR2 as FQNEAQ (reference sequence). The V gene lost 1 base and the J gene lost 5 bases, with 12 bases spanning the gap. This CDR3 contains 14 residues. The CDR3 nucleotides are TGTGCCAGCAGCTTAGGCCCTAAATACGACGAGCAGTACTTC. It yields the protein CASSLGPKYDEQYF.

The V gene is TRBV20-1, the J gene TRBJ2-7; D remains unclear. CDR3 length: 14 amino acids. Trimming pared 3 bases from V and 2 bases from J, leaving 14 bases between. Germline CDR1 reads DFQATT; CDR2 reads SNEGSKA (reference sequence). CDR3 region: CSASALIGTYEQYF. In DNA, the CDR3 is TGCAGTGCTAGTGCTCTAATCGGAACCTACGAGCAGTACTTC.

This rearrangement joins TRBV30 to TRBJ2-1; tentative D call: TRBD2 (6 bases). Trimming removed 2 bases at V and 6 bases at J, with 8 bases between. The germline V gene encodes CDR1 GTSNPN and CDR2 SVGIG (reference sequence). CDR3 length equals 12 residues. CDR3 loop: CAWSRLVNEQFF. The CDR3 DNA reads as TGTGCCTGGAGTAGACTAGTCAATGAGCAGTTCTTC.

This clonotype was found a few times. The chain joins TRBV20-1 to TRBJ2-5; 9 positions agree with TRBD2. Germline-derived CDR1 and CDR2 are DFQATT and SNEGSKA (reference sequence). The CDR3 sequence is 16 residues long. V shed 0 bases, J shed 0 bases, and the junction held 5 bases outside the gene matches. CDR3 in DNA: TGCAGTGCTAGAGATCGGCTAGCGGGGTACCAAGAGACCCAGTACTTC. Residues: CSARDRLAGYQETQYF.

This clonotype was seen a handful of times. This chain joins TRBV7-9 and TRBJ2-1; D unresolved. Trimming removed 4 bases at V and 2 bases at J, with 15 bases between. Germline lookup yields CDR1 SEHNR and CDR2 FQNEAQ (reference sequence). There are 16 residues in the CDR3. CDR3 nucleotides: TGTGCCAGCAGCTCGGTCGAATCCCCACCCTACAATGAGCAGTTCTTC. Amino acid sequence: CASSSVESPPYNEQFF.

V gene TRBV20-1 combines with J gene TRBJ1-2; D possibly corresponds to TRBD1 (5 bases). Germline V CDR1 and CDR2: DFQATT, SNEGSKA (reference sequence). The CDR3 contains 15 residues. The ends were cut back, 0 bases at V and 2 bases at J, with 13 bases in the middle. The CDR3 DNA reads as TGCAGTGCTAGAGAAAACCAGGGAAGGAACTATGGCTACACCTTC. This codes for CSARENQGRNYGYTF.

This clonotype has more than one count but fewer than ten. The V call is TRBV13, the J call TRBJ2-2; tentatively, D is TRBD1 (5 bases). Trimming took 1 base from V and 6 from J, leaving 12 bases between them. Germline V gene data show CDR1 as PRHDT and CDR2 as FYEKMQ (reference sequence). The length of the CDR3 is 15 residues. CDR3: CASSLEQEGAGELFF. CDR3 DNA sequence: TGTGCCAGCAGCTTAGAACAGGAAGGGGCCGGGGAGCTGTTTTTT. The variable domain in full, with the rest retrieved from reference TRBV13 and TRBJ2-2, is AAGVIQSPRHLIKEKRETATLKCYPIPRHDTVYWYQQGPGQDPQFLISFYEKMQSDKGSIPDRFSAQQFSDYHSELNMSSLELGDSALYFCASSLEQEGAGELFFGEGSRLTVL.

At least ten counts were recorded for this clonotype. V and J are TRBV5-1 and TRBJ2-5; D not resolved. V lost 0 bases and J lost 7, with 7 bases in between. The germline V gene has CDR1 SGHRS and CDR2 YFSETQ. The CDR3 is made up of 12 amino acids. The CDR3 spells CASSLGSVTQYF. CDR3 nucleotides: TGCGCCAGCAGCTTGGGATCCGTGACCCAGTACTTC. The complete variable domain, with remaining parts taken from reference TRBV5-1 and TRBJ2-5, reads KAGVTQTPRYLIKTRGQQVTLSCSPISGHRSVSWYQQTPGQGLQFLFEYFSETQRNKGNFPGRFSGRQFSNSRSEMNVSTLELGDSALYLCASSLGSVTQYFGPGTRLLVL.

This clonotype was seen ten or more times. The V gene is TRBV20-1, the J gene TRBJ2-7, with D tentatively TRBD1 (6 bases). The V gene lost 6 bases and the J gene lost 3 bases, with 21 bases spanning the gap. The CDR3 has 15 residues. Germline V gene sequence: CDR1 DFQATT, CDR2 SNEGSKA (reference sequence). The CDR3 region is CSARPLQGRFYEQYF. For the CDR3, the DNA is TGCAGTGCGAGACCCTTACAGGGTCGATTCTACGAGCAGTACTTC.

This chain links TRBV11-2 with TRBJ1-1; 8 bases agree with TRBD1. V shed 6 bases, J shed 5 bases, and the junction held 14 bases outside the gene matches. The CDR3 runs to 16 residues. In germline, CDR1 is SGHAT, CDR2 FQNNGV. CDR3 nucleotides: TGTGCCAGCAGAGCAATAACAGGGGGACGAGGTACTGAAGCTTTCTTT. As protein: CASRAITGGRGTEAFF.

This clonotype was observed a handful of times. Compared with germline, one end of the junction differs, possibly owing to a read error. The chain is built from TRBV7-7 and TRBJ2-2; D may correspond to TRBD1 or TRBD2 (5 bases each). The germline V gene encodes CDR1 SSHAT and CDR2 FNYEAQ (reference sequence). This CDR3 is built from 13 residues. The CDR3: CASSPGLAGELFF. In nucleotides, the CDR3 is TGTGCTAGCAGCCCGGGGCTAGCCGGGGAGCTGTTTTTT.

This clonotype was seen a handful of times. This chain links TRBV7-9 with TRBJ2-3; D is uncertain. The V and J ends lost 8 bases and 5 bases respectively, with 14 bases between them. Germline CDR1 SEHNR, CDR2 FQNEAQ (reference sequence). The CDR3 has 13 residues. The CDR3 region has the DNA TGTGCCAGCCTCCCCACCCTACAAGATACGCAGTATTTT. Translating gives CASLPTLQDTQYF.

This clonotype was seen a few times. The V and J genes are TRBV6-1 and TRBJ2-1; possibly TRBD1 for D (6 bases). CDR1 and CDR2 (germline): MNHNS, SASEGT. The CDR3 is 15 amino acids. Trimming shortened V by 7 bases and J by 8 bases, and 21 bases separated the two germline ends. CDR3 residues: CASIQRDKLPDEQFF. The CDR3 bases are TGTGCCAGCATCCAACGGGACAAACTCCCCGATGAGCAGTTCTTC.

This chain connects TRBV11-3 to TRBJ2-1; 12 positions agree with TRBD2. After removal of 3 bases from V and 6 bases from J, the junction contained 9 bases not matched to a gene. Looked up from germline, CDR1 is SGHNT and CDR2 is YENEEA. The CDR3 length is 17 residues. This CDR3 reads CASSFLAGGPGTNEQFF. In DNA, the CDR3 is TGTGCCAGCAGCTTTCTAGCGGGAGGGCCCGGTACCAATGAGCAGTTCTTC.

This clonotype occurred a few times. The chain carries TRBV9 and TRBJ1-1; D not certain. Germline CDR1 is SGDLS and CDR2 is YYNGEE. The V end was cut by 0 bases, the J end by 8 bases, with 11 bases between. The CDR3 is 13 residues long. The CDR3 bases are TGTGCCAGCAGCGTAGGGGCCTATAGGGAAGCTTTCTTT. This translates into CASSVGAYREAFF.

This chain joins TRBV12-3 or TRBV12-4 and TRBJ1-1; D gene uncertain. The CDR3 totals 16 residues. Trimming pared 0 bases from V and 0 bases from J, leaving 11 bases between. In nucleotides, the CDR3 is TGTGCCAGCAGTTTAGCGGGCATAACCCTGAACACTGAAGCTTTCTTT. Translated, it gives CASSLAGITLNTEAFF.

This clonotype turned up a few times. This sequence joins TRBV3-1 and TRBJ2-5; 9 nucleotides match TRBD2. The CDR3 extends over 15 amino acids. V trimming: 6 bases; J trimming: 5 bases; junction bases outside the gene matches: 10. Germline V gene sequence: CDR1 LGHDT, CDR2 YNNKEL (reference sequence). Here the CDR3 DNA reads TGTGCCAGCAGGCGGGGGGGCGGGTCTGGCGAGACCCAGTACTTC. Encoded protein: CASRRGGGSGETQYF.

Only a few counts were recorded for this clonotype. This chain connects TRBV27 to TRBJ2-7, with 11 bases aligning to TRBD2. This CDR3 spans 14 amino acids. Trimming at V came to 4 bases and at J to 5 bases, leaving 4 bases not matched to a gene. In germline, CDR1 is MNHEY, CDR2 SMNVEV (reference sequence). CDR3 DNA sequence: TGTGCCAGCAGTTCCCTAGCGGGGGGAAACGAGCAGTACTTC. This translates into CASSSLAGGNEQYF.

This clonotype showed up just a few times. The rearrangement joins TRBV29-1 to TRBJ1-1; no clear D. The CDR3 has 14 residues. The V gene lost 6 bases and the J gene lost 1 base, with 15 bases spanning the gap. Germline V CDR1 and CDR2: SQVTM, ANQGSEA. The DNA for the CDR3 is TGCAGCGTCAGCAAAAGGTTGGGGAACACTGAAGCTTTCTTT. This gives the protein CSVSKRLGNTEAFF.

This clonotype appeared a few times. The chain's CDR3 is CASSLGVPGGDQPQHF. The CDR3 DNA reads as TGCGCCAGCAGCTTGGGGGTTCCAGGAGGGGATCAGCCCCAGCATTTT. The gene calls are TRBV5-1 and TRBJ1-5; D may be TRBD1 (5 bases). The length of the CDR3 is 16 residues. With 0 bases removed from V and 5 bases from J, the gap between germline ends came to 15 bases. Germline V CDR1 and CDR2: SGHRS, YFSETQ.

The chain carries TRBV10-3 and TRBJ1-5; D perhaps matches TRBD1 (5 bases). CDR1 and CDR2 (germline): ENHRY, SYGVKD. Trimming removed 4 bases from V and 4 bases from J, with 11 bases in between. The CDR3 is 14 residues long. The CDR3 loop is CAISVGGENQPQHF. CDR3 in DNA: TGTGCCATCAGTGTCGGGGGAGAGAATCAGCCCCAGCATTTT.

The CDR3, as DNA: TGCAGTGCCAAACCCGGGACAGGGGCCTACAATGAGCAGTTCTTC. It yields the protein CSAKPGTGAYNEQFF. V is TRBV20-1 and J is TRBJ2-1; 10 bases are shared with TRBD1. The germline CDR1 and CDR2 sequences are DFQATT and SNEGSKA (reference sequence). This CDR3 has 15 amino acids. Germline trimming cut 6 bases from V and 2 bases from J; bases unmatched to any gene: 7.

This clonotype was recorded many times. This chain links TRBV10-3 with TRBJ1-2; D call uncertain. This CDR3 region has 15 residues. The germline V and J ends were trimmed by 4 bases and 5 bases, with 17 bases remaining between them. CDR1 is ENHRY and CDR2 is SYGVKD in the germline V gene. The CDR3: CAISGTTPVLYGYTF. The CDR3 region has the DNA TGTGCCATCAGTGGAACCACACCAGTCCTGTATGGCTACACCTTC.